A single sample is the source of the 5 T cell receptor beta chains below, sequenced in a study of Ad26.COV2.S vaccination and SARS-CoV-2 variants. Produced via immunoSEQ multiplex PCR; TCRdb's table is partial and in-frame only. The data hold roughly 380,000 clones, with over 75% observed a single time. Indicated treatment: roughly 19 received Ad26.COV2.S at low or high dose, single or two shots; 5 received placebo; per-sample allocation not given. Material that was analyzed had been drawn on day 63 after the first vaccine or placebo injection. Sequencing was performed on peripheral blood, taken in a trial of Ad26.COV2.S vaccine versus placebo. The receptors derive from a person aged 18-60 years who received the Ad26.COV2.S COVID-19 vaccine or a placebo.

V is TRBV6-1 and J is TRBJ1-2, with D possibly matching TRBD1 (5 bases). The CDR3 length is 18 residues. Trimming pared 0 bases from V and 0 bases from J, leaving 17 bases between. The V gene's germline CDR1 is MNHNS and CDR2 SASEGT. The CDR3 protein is CASSEAWRQLLPNYGYTF. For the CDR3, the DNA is TGTGCCAGCAGTGAAGCATGGAGACAGCTCCTCCCTAACTATGGCTACACCTTC.

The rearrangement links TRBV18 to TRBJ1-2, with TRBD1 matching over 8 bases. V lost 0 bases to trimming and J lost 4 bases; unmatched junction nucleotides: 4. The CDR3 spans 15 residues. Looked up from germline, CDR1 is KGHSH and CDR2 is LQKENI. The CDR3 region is CASSPPGTGFYGYTF. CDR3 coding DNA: TGTGCCAGCTCACCACCGGGGACAGGCTTCTATGGCTACACCTTC.

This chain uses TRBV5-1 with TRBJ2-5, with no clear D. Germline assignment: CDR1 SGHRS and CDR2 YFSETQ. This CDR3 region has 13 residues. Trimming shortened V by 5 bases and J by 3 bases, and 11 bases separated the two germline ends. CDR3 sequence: CASSPRAEETQYF. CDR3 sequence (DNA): TGCGCCAGCAGTCCAAGAGCCGAAGAGACCCAGTACTTC.

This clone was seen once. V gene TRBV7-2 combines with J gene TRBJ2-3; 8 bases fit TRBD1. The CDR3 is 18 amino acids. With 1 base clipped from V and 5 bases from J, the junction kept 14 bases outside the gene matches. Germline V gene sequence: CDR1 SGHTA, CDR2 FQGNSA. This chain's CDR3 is CASSLGMGAGGWGDTQYF. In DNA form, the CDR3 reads TGTGCCAGCAGCTTAGGAATGGGCGCAGGGGGCTGGGGAGATACGCAGTATTTT.

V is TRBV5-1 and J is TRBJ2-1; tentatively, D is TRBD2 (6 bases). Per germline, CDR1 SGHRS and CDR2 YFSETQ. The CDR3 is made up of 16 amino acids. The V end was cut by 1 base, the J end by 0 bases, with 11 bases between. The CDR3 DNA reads TGCGCCAGCAGCTTGTACGGCGGGGTCTCCTACAATGAGCAGTTCTTC. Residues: CASSLYGGVSYNEQFF. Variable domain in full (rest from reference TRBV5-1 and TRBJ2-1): KAGVTQTPRYLIKTRGQQVTLSCSPISGHRSVSWYQQTPGQGLQFLFEYFSETQRNKGNFPGRFSGRQFSNSRSEMNVSTLELGDSALYLCASSLYGGVSYNEQFFGPGTRLTVL.